This entry features one TCR beta chain sequence. Its antigen is still unknown. No much larger clone exists at a distance of one base, and base qualities are not known. In the paper's terms, the time point label means: baseline before first vaccination. Samples from vaccinated people were obtained from the UK trials COV001 and COV002, which included a single-blind randomized controlled phase 2/3 trial of AZD1222 (ChAdOx1 nCoV-19) in healthy adults. For TCRbeta chain sequencing, PBMC samples were collected from trial participants at day 0 and at day 28 after the second dose. The sample originates from a study of T cell responses to AZD1222 COVID-19 vaccine (dated by TCRdb to the early 2020s). Context from the whole study: AZD1222 recipients given second doses at about 4 weeks or at about 12 weeks were pooled, since spike-specific TCR depth and breadth were not found to differ between the two schedules. A total of 230 or so trial participants underwent TCR sequencing, of whom about 210 received two doses of AZD1222 and some 25 received two doses of the MenACWY control vaccine. Trial participants were enrolled by age into 18-55, 56-69 and 70-plus year subgroups, with around 150, 28 and 57 TCR-sequenced participants respectively.

Broad study findings and their caveats: Conclusions about previously exposed vaccinees are limited, since just 5 or 6 AZD1222 recipients were seropositive for SARS-CoV-2 at baseline. After two AZD1222 doses, both the breadth and the depth of spike-specific TCRs were significantly higher than at day 0 and than in MenACWY recipients. The 56-69-year group was small, and its depth increase did not reach significance, likely because of low power. Reportedly, close to half of the unique spike-specific TCRs recognized epitopes lying outside the regions that are mutated in the B.1.351 and B.1.1.7 variants. No day 14 peak-response samples were available, so repertoires were characterized only after the peak T cell response. Participants were mostly white British and included more females than males, and it was suggested by the authors that clonal diversity may have been underestimated. The whole spike protein was spanned by vaccine-associated CD4 TCRs, and dominant responses were seen in regions 160-218 and 743-854.

The CDR3 regions of human TCRbeta chains were analyzed by immunosequencing. On the study's bioinformatics: Repertoire TCRs were checked for matches against a reference library of SARS-CoV-2-specific TCRs that had been generated using the MIRA antigen-specificity platform. Breadth meant the fraction of unique TCRs that were SARS-CoV-2-associated, whereas depth meant the fraction of total T cells that were SARS-CoV-2-associated. Using the MIRA data, every spike-specific TCR was mapped to the spike region that the TCR reacted to and assigned to either a CD4 or a CD8 class. Log10-transformed breadth and depth values were compared by one-way ANOVA with Sidak's multiple comparisons tests. As stored in TCRdb, this immuneACCESS dataset retains in-frame rearrangements with V and J assigned. A fraction of the clones does not appear; measured against another copy, unresolved V genes explain less than half of the discrepancy, and the remainder lacks a known reason. That table is the source of V, J and clone size, and D and trimming were worked out from the DNA. The sample contains roughly 90,000 clones, 65% to 90% of them found a single time. Approximately 6.8% of the sample goes to the ten largest clones.

The germline ends are 11 bases apart after V is trimmed by 7 bases and J by 4 bases. The CDR3 measures 13 amino acids from cysteine to phenylalanine. The CDR3 DNA has 39 bases and is translated from base 1. CDR1 and CDR2, looked up from the germline V gene, are SNHLY and FYNNEI. The input for sequencing was peripheral blood, taken on day 0 of AZD1222 vaccination. The V gene is TRBV2 and the J gene is TRBJ2-1; the D gene could be either TRBD1 or TRBD2, each agreeing at 5 bases. The sequence was obtained from an adult in good health. CDR3 region: CASTGGSYNEQFF. The DNA is TGTGCCAGCACTGGGGGTTCTTACAATGAGCAGTTCTTC.